Presented here are 19 T cell receptor beta chains from one specimen sequenced in a study of blood T cell repertoires in COVID-19. Repertoires were generated with immunoSEQ multiplex PCR, while TCRdb's copy carries only in-frame clones and drops some. The top ten hold 9.1% of the sample, which has about 250,000 clones, 65% to 90% seen once. The sequenced material came from PBMCs or T cells enriched from blood (not recorded which). These receptors were collected from a woman aged 45 to 65 with acute COVID-19.

The gene calls are TRBV7-6 and TRBJ2-7; TRBD2 aligns across 9 bases. This CDR3 is built from 15 residues. With 5 bases clipped from V and 0 bases from J, the junction kept 5 bases outside the gene matches. CDR1 SGHVS and CDR2 FNYEAQ come from the germline V gene. The CDR3, as DNA: TGTGCCAGCAGCGAGAGAGCGGGGGGCTCCTACGAGCAGTACTTC. Its protein product is CASSERAGGSYEQYF.

The gene calls are TRBV30 and TRBJ2-5; no definite D call. Between the trimmed V and J ends, which lost 1 base and 2 bases, there was a span of 8 bases. This CDR3 has 13 amino acids. The V gene's germline CDR1 is GTSNPN and CDR2 SVGIG (reference sequence). CDR3 sequence (DNA): TGTGCCTGGAGTGCGGGTTGGCAAGAGACCCAGTACTTC. Its translation: CAWSAGWQETQYF.

This chain connects TRBV6-5 to TRBJ1-1; TRBD1 aligns across 8 bases. Germline CDR1 MNHEY, CDR2 SVGAGI. CDR3 length: 15 amino acids. V trimming: 6 bases; J trimming: 2 bases; junction bases outside the gene matches: 8. The CDR3 region has the DNA TGTGCCAGCAGAGGGACAGGTGGGAAAAACACTGAAGCTTTCTTT. It translates to CASRGTGGKNTEAFF.

This chain links TRBV9 with TRBJ1-2; TRBD1 agrees at 9 bases. Germline V gene sequence: CDR1 SGDLS, CDR2 YYNGEE. The CDR3 has 14 amino acids. V lost 3 bases and J lost 4; bases outside the gene matches: 4. The CDR3 sequence is CASSGMTGGYGYTF. CDR3 bases: TGTGCCAGCAGCGGGATGACAGGGGGCTATGGCTACACCTTC.

This chain joins TRBV11-2 and TRBJ1-2; no clear D gene. This CDR3 spans 13 amino acids. CDR1 SGHAT and CDR2 FQNNGV come from the germline V gene. Trimming removed 1 base from V and 4 bases from J, with 7 bases in between. The CDR3 nucleotides read TGTGCCAGCAGCTTAGGCAGGATCTATGGCTACACCTTC. It codes for CASSLGRIYGYTF.

The chain carries TRBV6-1 and TRBJ2-7; 7 bases map to TRBD1. The V segment lost 6 bases and the J segment 7 bases; nucleotides outside the gene matches: 15. Germline V gives CDR1 MNHNS, CDR2 SASEGT. The CDR3 runs 15 residues. This CDR3 is CASSSPQAGGREQYF. The CDR3 DNA reads as TGTGCCAGCAGCTCTCCACAGGCAGGGGGTCGGGAGCAGTACTTC.

This chain joins TRBV4-3 and TRBJ2-5; D perhaps matches TRBD2 (7 bases). CDR1 and CDR2 from the germline V gene are LGHNA and YSLEER. The CDR3 has 17 amino acids. V was shortened by 4 bases and J by 4 bases, with 22 bases between the two germline ends. CDR3 sequence: CASSPSAQRRGGETQYF. CDR3 DNA: TGCGCCAGCAGCCCCTCGGCCCAGCGGAGGGGGGGAGAGACCCAGTACTTC.

This clone was seen a handful of times. The J gene is TRBJ1-2, the V gene TRBV19, with 8 positions matching TRBD1. Germline V lookup: CDR1 LNHDA, CDR2 SQIVND (reference sequence). The CDR3 extends over 19 amino acids. With V trimmed by 6 bases and J by 2 bases, 20 bases remained unmatched. This chain's CDR3 is CASRGLKWDRLQTNYGYTF. The CDR3 DNA is TGTGCCAGTAGAGGTTTAAAATGGGACAGGCTGCAGACAAACTATGGCTACACCTTC.

The CDR3 sequence is CAWKERGGGNEQFF. Here the CDR3 DNA reads TGTGCCTGGAAGGAGCGGGGGGGAGGGAATGAGCAGTTCTTC. The V gene is TRBV30, the J gene TRBJ2-1, with TRBD2 matching over 10 bases. Germline CDR1 GTSNPN, CDR2 SVGIG (reference sequence). Germline trimming cut 4 bases from V and 7 bases from J; bases unmatched to any gene: 7. The CDR3 loop spans 14 amino acids.

The V and J genes are TRBV29-1 and TRBJ1-2; 8 positions match TRBD1. The CDR3 has 11 amino acids. Germline lookup yields CDR1 SQVTM and CDR2 ANQGSEA. The junction had 6 bases not matched to a gene; V was cut back by 5 bases and J by 10 bases. Here the CDR3 DNA reads TGCAGCGTTCCGCGGGGACAGGTCTACACCTTC. Residues: CSVPRGQVYTF.

CDR3: CASSLVRGTNYGYTF. CDR3 in DNA: TGTGCCAGCAGCTTGGTAAGGGGCACTAACTATGGCTACACCTTC. The chain couples TRBV5-4 to TRBJ1-2; D possibly corresponds to TRBD1 (5 bases). V was trimmed by 0 bases and J by 0 bases, leaving 9 bases between them. CDR1 is SGHNT and CDR2 is YYREEE in the germline V gene (reference sequence). The CDR3 length is 15 residues. The full variable domain, rest sourced from reference TRBV5-4 and TRBJ1-2, is ETGVTQSPTHLIKTRGQQVTLRCSSQSGHNTVSWYQQALGQGPQFIFQYYREEENGRGNFPPRFSGLQFPNYSSELNVNALELDDSALYLCASSLVRGTNYGYTFGSGTRLTVV.

The chain has TRBV7-2 and TRBJ1-6, with a possible D match to TRBD1 (5 bases). The germline V and J ends were trimmed by 0 bases and 8 bases, with 8 bases remaining between them. The CDR3 length is 14 residues. Germline CDR1 SGHTA, CDR2 FQGNSA. CDR3 bases: TGTGCCAGCAGCTTAGCGGGGGGAGATTCACCCCTCCACTTT. Its translation: CASSLAGGDSPLHF.

The J gene is TRBJ2-7, the V gene TRBV25-1; 7 bases map to TRBD2. Trimming at V came to 6 bases and at J to 2 bases, leaving 4 bases not matched to a gene. In germline, CDR1 is MGHDK, CDR2 SYGVNS. This CDR3 has 13 amino acids. In nucleotides, the CDR3 is TGTGCCAGCAGCGGACTAGGAGCCTACGAGCAGTACTTC. The encoded protein is CASSGLGAYEQYF.

This clone was counted a single time. The chain is built from TRBV4-3 and TRBJ1-5; TRBD1 might be the D (6 bases). CDR3 length: 15 residues. The germline CDR1 and CDR2 sequences are LGHNA and YSLEER. V was trimmed by 0 bases and J by 7 bases, leaving 13 bases between them. The CDR3 nucleotides are TGCGCCAGCAGCCAAGATGGGGGGGGCAGCCAGCCCCAGCATTTT. This codes for CASSQDGGGSQPQHF.

The chain combines TRBV11-2 with TRBJ1-1; maybe TRBD1 (5 bases). V dropped 6 bases and J dropped 4 bases, with 18 bases sitting between them. This CDR3 contains 15 residues. CDR1 SGHAT and CDR2 FQNNGV come from the germline V gene. The CDR3 here is CASSSLSAGGTEAFF. The CDR3 coding sequence is TGTGCCAGCAGTTCCCTTTCGGCCGGGGGCACTGAAGCTTTCTTT.

This clone was picked up many times. The genes are TRBV10-2 and TRBJ1-3; TRBD1 might be the D (6 bases). CDR1 WSHSY and CDR2 SAAADI come from the germline V gene. Trimming stripped 7 bases from V and 4 bases from J, with 23 bases between. The CDR3 loop spans 17 amino acids. The CDR3 DNA follows: TGCGCCAGCACCCCCCAGGAGGGGGGGGCAGGGGGAAACACCATATATTTT. It encodes CASTPQEGGAGGNTIYF.

The rearrangement uses TRBV6-4 and TRBJ1-2; 9 nucleotides line up with TRBD1. CDR1 and CDR2 from the germline V gene are MRHNA and SNTAGT. V gave up 6 bases and J gave up 6 bases; unmatched junction bases: 11. This CDR3 has 15 amino acids. CDR3: CASRLWDRVEHGYTF. Written as DNA, the CDR3 is TGTGCCAGCAGACTTTGGGACAGGGTGGAACATGGCTACACCTTC.

The V call is TRBV5-1, the J call TRBJ2-3; TRBD2 aligns across 8 bases. Trimming removed 3 bases from V and 1 base from J; junction bases left unmatched: 7. CDR3 size: 16 residues. Germline CDR1 is SGHRS and CDR2 is YFSETQ. The CDR3 spells CASSSSGGVGTDTQYF. DNA of the CDR3: TGCGCCAGCAGCTCATCCGGGGGGGTCGGCACAGATACGCAGTATTTT. The whole variable domain, remainder taken from reference TRBV5-1 and TRBJ2-3, is KAGVTQTPRYLIKTRGQQVTLSCSPISGHRSVSWYQQTPGQGLQFLFEYFSETQRNKGNFPGRFSGRQFSNSRSEMNVSTLELGDSALYLCASSSSGGVGTDTQYFGPGTRLTVL.

Only a few counts were recorded for this clone. CDR3 nucleotides: TGTGCCAGCAGCAGCCGACAGGTTGAAAAACTGTTTTTT. Its translation is CASSSRQVEKLFF. The rearrangement uses TRBV7-2 and TRBJ1-4; perhaps TRBD1 as D (6 bases). Germline V gene data show CDR1 as SGHTA and CDR2 as FQGNSA. Trimming left V 5 bases short and J 7 bases short, with 11 bases between. The CDR3 has 13 amino acids.